Each of the 32 T cell receptor beta chains below was sequenced from the same sample in a study of a mutant IDH1 vaccine in newly diagnosed glioma. Their target antigens are unknown. Clones were sequenced by immunoSEQ multiplex PCR, and TCRdb holds only the in-frame ones, with some missing. The table has about 56,000 clones, under 85% seen once. Regarding time point: week 47, end of study. A single vaccine dose contained 300 ug of mutant IDH1 20-mer peptide, and topical imiquimod was used with it. The starting material was PBMCs, obtained from a glioma patient whose treatment included an IDH1 peptide vaccine. Receptors originate from a woman aged 50 to 60 with glioma.

The chain uses TRBV6-5 and TRBJ1-1, with D possibly matching TRBD1 (5 bases). V was cut by 7 bases and J by 8 bases, with 11 bases left in between. The CDR3 has 11 amino acids. CDR1 is MNHEY, CDR2 SVGAGI, per germline. CDR3 in DNA: TGTGCCAGCAAAACGGGGGGGGAAGCTTTCTTT. This gives the protein CASKTGGEAFF.

This clone was detected a few times. This rearrangement joins TRBV27 to TRBJ1-4; D is possibly TRBD1 (5 bases). In germline, CDR1 is MNHEY, CDR2 SMNVEV (reference sequence). V was clipped by 7 bases and J by 8 bases, with 17 bases between them. CDR3 length: 14 residues. The CDR3 here is CASTPPWGGEKLFF. CDR3 DNA: TGTGCCAGCACCCCACCGTGGGGGGGAGAAAAACTGTTTTTT.

The V gene is TRBV7-2, the J gene TRBJ2-2, with D possibly TRBD1 on 8 matching bases. The length of the CDR3 is 14 residues. The germline gives CDR1 SGHTA, CDR2 FQGNSA. V was cut by 6 bases and J by 7 bases, with 15 bases left in between. Here the CDR3 reads CASRPQGGHGELFF. The CDR3 bases are TGTGCCAGCAGACCACAGGGGGGGCACGGGGAGCTGTTTTTT.

The chain couples TRBV6-4 to TRBJ2-3, with D perhaps given as TRBD1 or TRBD2 (5 bases each). CDR3 length: 15 amino acids. Germline lookup yields CDR1 MRHNA and CDR2 SNTAGT. V was shortened by 7 bases and J by 3 bases, with 17 bases between the two germline ends. CDR3 in amino acids: CASIALGVRTDTQYF. As DNA, the CDR3 is TGTGCCAGCATCGCACTGGGGGTTAGGACAGATACGCAGTATTTT.

Only a few counts were recorded for this clone. This chain connects TRBV4-3 to TRBJ2-3; 10 bases map to TRBD2. The CDR3 is made up of 18 amino acids. V lost 1 base to trimming and J lost 2 bases; unmatched junction nucleotides: 9. Germline loops: CDR1 LGHNA, CDR2 YSLEER. The CDR3 region is CASSQAHSLAGATDTQYF. The DNA of the CDR3 is TGCGCCAGCAGCCAAGCCCATTCCCTAGCGGGGGCCACAGATACGCAGTATTTT.

The chain links TRBV6-5 to TRBJ2-7, with D unresolved. The CDR3 extends over 15 amino acids. Germline CDR1 is MNHEY and CDR2 is SVGAGI. The ends were cut back, 2 bases at V and 3 bases at J, with 14 bases in the middle. In nucleotides, the CDR3 is TGTGCCAGCAGTTACGATCCTGGACGATACTACGAGCAGTACTTC. This codes for CASSYDPGRYYEQYF.

The sample holds one count of this clone. The V call is TRBV30, the J call TRBJ2-5; 11 bases line up with TRBD1. Losses at the gene ends were 1 base for V and 2 bases for J; bases not matched to a gene: 12. This CDR3 spans 18 amino acids. The germline gives CDR1 GTSNPN, CDR2 SVGIG (reference sequence). CDR3 nucleotide sequence: TGTGCCTGGAGTGGCGGGACAGGGGGTTGGAAACGGCAAGAGACCCAGTACTTC. Translating it yields CAWSGGTGGWKRQETQYF.

The chain is built from TRBV6-1 and TRBJ1-1; D not resolved. CDR1 is MNHNS, CDR2 SASEGT, per germline. Deletions cut 2 bases from V and 3 bases from J, with 10 bases between. The CDR3 is 14 amino acids. The CDR3 protein is CASSEMRRDTEAFF. The CDR3 coding sequence is TGTGCCAGCAGTGAAATGAGGAGGGACACTGAAGCTTTCTTT.

This chain uses TRBV29-1 with TRBJ1-5; tentatively, D is TRBD1 (5 bases). The ends were cut back, 1 base at V and 4 bases at J, with 8 bases in the middle. The CDR3 covers 13 residues. In germline, CDR1 is SQVTM, CDR2 ANQGSEA. The CDR3 nucleotides read TGCAGCGTTGAAGGGGGACCTAATCAGCCCCAGCATTTT. Protein sequence: CSVEGGPNQPQHF.

In its sample, this clone was seen once. V and J are TRBV7-2 and TRBJ2-7, with 11 bases fitting TRBD2. CDR1 SGHTA and CDR2 FQGNSA come from the germline V gene. The CDR3 has 16 residues. Trimming at V came to 3 bases and at J to 7 bases, leaving 11 bases not matched to a gene. CDR3 in DNA: TGTGCCAGCAGCTTCCTAGCGGGGGGCGCCCCTAGGGAGCAGTACTTC. Translating gives CASSFLAGGAPREQYF.

The rearrangement joins TRBV27 to TRBJ2-7; D might be TRBD2 (6 bases). Looked up from germline, CDR1 is MNHEY and CDR2 is SMNVEV (reference sequence). This CDR3 has 15 amino acids. With 0 bases removed from V and 4 bases from J, the gap between germline ends came to 13 bases. The CDR3 DNA sequence: TGTGCCAGCAGTTTATCGGGGGGATCTCTATACGAGCAGTACTTC. This encodes CASSLSGGSLYEQYF.

This chain uses TRBV4-1 with TRBJ2-1, with D possibly being TRBD1 or TRBD2 (6 bases each). V shed 1 base and J shed 2 bases, with 9 bases lying between them. The CDR3 covers 15 residues. In germline, CDR1 is MGHRA, CDR2 YSYEKL. Here the CDR3 DNA reads TGCGCCAGCAGCCAAGTAGGGGGGACCTACAATGAGCAGTTCTTC. Its translation is CASSQVGGTYNEQFF.

The V and J genes are TRBV7-9 and TRBJ1-5; no firm D call. CDR3 length: 12 residues. CDR1 is SEHNR, CDR2 FQNEAQ, per germline (reference sequence). V was pared by 3 bases and J by 4 bases, with 4 bases between. CDR3 in DNA: TGTGCCAGCAGCTTCTTGAATCAGCCCCAGCATTTT. This codes for CASSFLNQPQHF.

The chain combines TRBV6-4 with TRBJ1-1, with D maybe TRBD1 (5 bases). Trimming removed 9 bases from V and 1 base from J, with 12 bases in between. CDR3 size: 13 residues. Germline CDR1 and CDR2: MRHNA and SNTAGT. Written as DNA, the CDR3 is TGTGCCAGTCAAATGACAGCGAACACTGAAGCTTTCTTT. Translation gives CASQMTANTEAFF.

V is TRBV6-6 and J is TRBJ1-2, with D perhaps TRBD1 (5 bases). Germline values: CDR1 MNHNY, CDR2 SVGAGI (reference sequence). Trimming shortened V by 2 bases and J by 5 bases, and 12 bases separated the two germline ends. The CDR3 runs 14 residues. CDR3 sequence (DNA): TGTGCCAGCAGTTACACATCCGGGGCTTATGGCTACACCTTC. It yields the protein CASSYTSGAYGYTF.

This chain joins TRBV6-5 and TRBJ1-5; D perhaps matches TRBD1 (6 bases). The CDR3 extends over 15 amino acids. Trimming took 6 bases from V and 0 from J, leaving 12 bases between them. The germline CDR1 and CDR2 sequences are MNHEY and SVGAGI. CDR3 DNA sequence: TGTGCCAGCAGCCCAGGGGAATTTAGCAATCAGCCCCAGCATTTT. It translates to CASSPGEFSNQPQHF.

The chain uses TRBV5-1 and TRBJ1-4; a possible D gene is TRBD1 (6 bases). The CDR3 runs to 15 residues. The V gene's germline CDR1 is SGHRS and CDR2 YFSETQ. V lost 7 bases to trimming and J lost 0 bases, with 13 bases between them. CDR3: CASQAGTTTNEKLFF. The CDR3, as DNA: TGCGCCAGCCAAGCCGGGACAACAACTAATGAAAAACTGTTTTTT.

This chain connects TRBV11-3 to TRBJ1-6; unclear D gene. Germline V lookup: CDR1 SGHNT, CDR2 YENEEA. Trimming shortened V by 5 bases and J by 9 bases, and 8 bases separated the two germline ends. The CDR3 loop spans 12 amino acids. The CDR3 DNA is TGTGCCAGCAGCGTTTGGGGTTCACCCCTCCACTTT. This encodes CASSVWGSPLHF.

This chain joins TRBV19 and TRBJ1-5; D unresolved. V lost 1 base and J 3 bases, leaving 10 bases between the germline ends. The CDR3 has 15 residues. Germline-derived CDR1 and CDR2 are LNHDA and SQIVND (reference sequence). This chain's CDR3 is CASSIVRDSNQPQHF. In DNA form, the CDR3 reads TGTGCCAGTAGTATAGTAAGGGATTCCAATCAGCCCCAGCATTTT. Based on the CDR3 plus reference TRBV19 and TRBJ1-5, the full variable domain is DGGITQSPKYLFRKEGQNVTLSCEQNLNHDAMYWYRQDPGQGLRLIYYSQIVNDFQKGDIAEGYSVSREKKESFPLTVTSAQKNPTAFYLCASSIVRDSNQPQHFGDGTRLSIL.

The chain joins TRBV2 to TRBJ1-3; unclear D gene. Germline V lookup: CDR1 SNHLY, CDR2 FYNNEI. V was cut by 5 bases and J by 0 bases, with 11 bases left in between. CDR3 size: 15 residues. The CDR3 region has the DNA TGTGCCAGCAGTCTCGAGGGTAGCTCTGGAAACACCATATATTTT. It specifies CASSLEGSSGNTIYF.

This clone appeared a few times. This chain connects TRBV9 to TRBJ1-1; possibly TRBD1 for D (5 bases). Germline CDR1 and CDR2: SGDLS and YYNGEE. The CDR3 loop spans 13 amino acids. Deletions cut 3 bases from V and 0 bases from J, with 6 bases between. The CDR3 region has the DNA TGTGCCAGCAGCGGGGACTTGAACACTGAAGCTTTCTTT. Residues: CASSGDLNTEAFF.

The V call is TRBV18, the J call TRBJ2-5; D may be TRBD1 (5 bases). The ends were cut back, 0 bases at V and 4 bases at J, with 9 bases in the middle. This CDR3 spans 14 amino acids. Looked up from germline, CDR1 is KGHSH and CDR2 is LQKENI. The CDR3 reads CASSPPFDRETQYF. The CDR3 DNA follows: TGTGCCAGCTCACCACCGTTCGACAGAGAGACCCAGTACTTC.

In its sample, this clone was seen a few times. The V gene is TRBV20-1, the J gene TRBJ1-2; D call uncertain. Germline CDR1 is DFQATT and CDR2 is SNEGSKA (reference sequence). V lost 5 bases and J 4 bases, leaving 5 bases between the germline ends. The CDR3 totals 10 residues. The CDR3 is CSARFYGYTF. In DNA form, the CDR3 reads TGCAGTGCTCGGTTCTATGGCTACACCTTC.

The CDR3 nucleotides are TGTGCCAGCAGCTTACTGAGAGGGGATAAGGATACGCAGTATTTT. It translates to CASSLLRGDKDTQYF. J is TRBJ2-3 and V is TRBV11-2; possibly TRBD1 or TRBD2 for D (5 bases each). The germline V gene encodes CDR1 SGHAT and CDR2 FQNNGV. This CDR3 is 15 amino acids long. Trimming took off 2 bases at V and 6 bases at J, with 15 bases between the two ends.

The chain joins TRBV7-3 to TRBJ2-2, with D possibly matching TRBD2 (5 bases). This CDR3 comprises 14 residues. Between the trimmed V and J ends, which lost 5 bases and 6 bases, there was a span of 13 bases. Germline loops: CDR1 SGHTA, CDR2 FQGTGA. CDR3: CASSLRTDAGELFF. For the CDR3, the DNA is TGTGCCAGCAGCCTACGGACTGACGCCGGGGAGCTGTTTTTT.

In DNA, the CDR3 is TGTGCCAGCAATTCGGCTAGCGCCTACACCGGGGAGCTGTTTTTT. It specifies CASNSASAYTGELFF. The chain carries TRBV2 and TRBJ2-2; D possibly corresponds to TRBD2 (6 bases). The CDR3 length is 15 residues. V lost 7 bases and J 3 bases, leaving 15 bases between the germline ends. Germline V gene data show CDR1 as SNHLY and CDR2 as FYNNEI.

The J gene is TRBJ2-7, the V gene TRBV7-8; D may be TRBD1 (5 bases). The V gene's germline CDR1 is SGHVS and CDR2 FQNEAQ. Trimming took 4 bases from V and 2 from J, leaving 9 bases between them. The CDR3 extends over 13 amino acids. DNA of the CDR3: TGTGCCAGCAGCTCACAGGCCACCTACGAGCAGTACTTC. Translated: CASSSQATYEQYF. The complete variable domain, with remaining parts taken from reference TRBV7-8 and TRBJ2-7, reads GAGVSQSPRYKVAKRGQDVALRCDPISGHVSLFWYQQALGQGPEFLTYFQNEAQLDKSGLPSDRFFAERPEGSVSTLKIQRTQQEDSAVYLCASSSQATYEQYFGPGTRLTVT.

The chain recombines TRBV5-4 with TRBJ2-3; either TRBD1 or TRBD2 may fit D (6 bases each). Between the trimmed V and J ends, which lost 0 bases and 5 bases, there was a span of 16 bases. This CDR3 is 16 amino acids long. Looked up from germline, CDR1 is SGHNT and CDR2 is YYREEE (reference sequence). CDR3 sequence (DNA): TGTGCCAGCAGCTTGGAGGTTTTGGGGGGCAAAGATACGCAGTATTTT. Translated: CASSLEVLGGKDTQYF.

V usage is TRBV19 and J usage is TRBJ1-6; tentative D call: TRBD1 (6 bases). The germline V and J ends were trimmed by 5 bases and 11 bases, with 13 bases remaining between them. The CDR3 extends over 13 amino acids. Germline V gene sequence: CDR1 LNHDA, CDR2 SQIVND (reference sequence). CDR3 amino acids: CASSRGGMTPLHF. As DNA, the CDR3 is TGTGCCAGTAGTCGAGGGGGGATGACACCCCTCCACTTT.

The chain joins TRBV5-4 to TRBJ1-5; maybe TRBD1 (6 bases). The V gene lost 2 bases and the J gene lost 4 bases, with 10 bases spanning the gap. The CDR3 is made up of 14 amino acids. Germline V gene lookup returns CDR1 SGHNT and CDR2 YYREEE (reference sequence). CDR3 DNA sequence: TGTGCCAGCAGCTTAGGGGGGGAGAATCAGCCCCAGCATTTT. Residues: CASSLGGENQPQHF.

This clone came up a few times. The V gene is TRBV6-1, the J gene TRBJ2-7; TRBD1 matches at 7 bases. Germline lookup yields CDR1 MNHNS and CDR2 SASEGT. Losses at the gene ends were 3 bases for V and 3 bases for J; bases not matched to a gene: 8. This CDR3 contains 15 residues. CDR3 amino acids: CASSDRRTGIYEQYF. The CDR3 DNA reads TGTGCCAGCAGTGATAGACGGACAGGCATCTACGAGCAGTACTTC.

This clone was seen only a few times. This rearrangement joins TRBV7-9 to TRBJ2-4; 8 bases are a match to TRBD2. This CDR3 spans 15 amino acids. Germline lookup yields CDR1 SEHNR and CDR2 FQNEAQ (reference sequence). Trimming removed 2 bases from V and 2 bases from J; junction bases left unmatched: 2. CDR3 residues: CASSLKRGPKNIQYF. For the CDR3, the DNA is TGTGCCAGCAGCTTAAAGCGGGGGCCCAAAAACATTCAGTACTTC.